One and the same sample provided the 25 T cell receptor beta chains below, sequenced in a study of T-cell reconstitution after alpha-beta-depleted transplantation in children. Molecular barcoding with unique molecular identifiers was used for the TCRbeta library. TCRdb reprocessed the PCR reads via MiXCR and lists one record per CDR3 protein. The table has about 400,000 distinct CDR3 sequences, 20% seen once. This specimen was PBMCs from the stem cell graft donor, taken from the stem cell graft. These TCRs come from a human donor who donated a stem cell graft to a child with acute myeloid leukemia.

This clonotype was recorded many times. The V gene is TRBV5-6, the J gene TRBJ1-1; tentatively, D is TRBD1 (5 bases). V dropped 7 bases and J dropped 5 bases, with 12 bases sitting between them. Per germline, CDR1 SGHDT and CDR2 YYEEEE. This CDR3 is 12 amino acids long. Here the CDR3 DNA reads TGTGCCAGCGGTCTTGCAGGGACTGAAGCTTTCTTT. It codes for CASGLAGTEAFF.

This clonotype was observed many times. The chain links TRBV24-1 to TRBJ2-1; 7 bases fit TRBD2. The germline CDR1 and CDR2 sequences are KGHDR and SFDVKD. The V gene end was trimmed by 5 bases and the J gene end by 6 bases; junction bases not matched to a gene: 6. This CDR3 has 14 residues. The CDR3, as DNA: TGTGCCACCAGTGTGGAGCGGGAACCCAATGAGCAGTTCTTC. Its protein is CATSVEREPNEQFF.

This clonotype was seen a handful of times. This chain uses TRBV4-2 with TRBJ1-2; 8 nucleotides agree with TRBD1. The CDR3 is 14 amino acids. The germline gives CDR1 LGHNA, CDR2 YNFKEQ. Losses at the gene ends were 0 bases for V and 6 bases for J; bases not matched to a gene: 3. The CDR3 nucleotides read TGTGCCAGCAGCCAAGATCAACAGGGGGATGGCTACACCTTC. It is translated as CASSQDQQGDGYTF.

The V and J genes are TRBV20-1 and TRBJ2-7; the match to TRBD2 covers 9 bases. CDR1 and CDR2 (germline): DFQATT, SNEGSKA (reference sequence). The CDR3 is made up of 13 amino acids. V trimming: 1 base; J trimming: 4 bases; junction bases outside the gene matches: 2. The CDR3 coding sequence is TGCAGTGCTAGAGTTAGCGGGAGTTACGAGCAGTACTTC. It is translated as CSARVSGSYEQYF.

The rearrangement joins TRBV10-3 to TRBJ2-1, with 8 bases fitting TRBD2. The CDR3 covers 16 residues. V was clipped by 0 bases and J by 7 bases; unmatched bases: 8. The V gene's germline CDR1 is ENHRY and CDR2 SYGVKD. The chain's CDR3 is CAISESLAGTENEQFF. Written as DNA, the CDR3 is TGTGCCATCAGTGAGTCCTTAGCGGGAACGGAAAATGAGCAGTTCTTC.

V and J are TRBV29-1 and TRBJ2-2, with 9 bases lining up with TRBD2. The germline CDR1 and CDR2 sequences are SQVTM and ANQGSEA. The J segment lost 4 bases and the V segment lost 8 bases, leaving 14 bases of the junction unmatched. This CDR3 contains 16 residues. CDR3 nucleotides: TGCAGCATAACAGCGGATAGCGGGAGCTCCACCGGGGAGCTGTTTTTT. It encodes CSITADSGSSTGELFF.

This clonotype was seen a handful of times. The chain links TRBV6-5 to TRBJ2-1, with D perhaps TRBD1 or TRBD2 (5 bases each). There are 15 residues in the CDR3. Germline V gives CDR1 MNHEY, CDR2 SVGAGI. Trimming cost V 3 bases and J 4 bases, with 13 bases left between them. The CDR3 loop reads CASSYSRDEYNEQFF. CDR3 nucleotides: TGTGCCAGCAGTTATTCTAGGGACGAATACAATGAGCAGTTCTTC.

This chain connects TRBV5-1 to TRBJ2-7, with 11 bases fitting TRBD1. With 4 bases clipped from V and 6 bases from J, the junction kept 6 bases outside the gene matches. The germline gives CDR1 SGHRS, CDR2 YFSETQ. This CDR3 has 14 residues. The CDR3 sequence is CASSIGQGAVEQYF. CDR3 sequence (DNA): TGCGCCAGCAGCATTGGACAGGGGGCCGTCGAGCAGTACTTC.

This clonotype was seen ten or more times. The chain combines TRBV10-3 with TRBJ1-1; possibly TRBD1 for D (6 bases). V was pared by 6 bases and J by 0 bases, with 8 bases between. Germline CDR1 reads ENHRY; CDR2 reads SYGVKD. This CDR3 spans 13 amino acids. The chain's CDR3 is CAIRGGLNTEAFF. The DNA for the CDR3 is TGTGCCATCAGGGGGGGCCTGAACACTGAAGCTTTCTTT.

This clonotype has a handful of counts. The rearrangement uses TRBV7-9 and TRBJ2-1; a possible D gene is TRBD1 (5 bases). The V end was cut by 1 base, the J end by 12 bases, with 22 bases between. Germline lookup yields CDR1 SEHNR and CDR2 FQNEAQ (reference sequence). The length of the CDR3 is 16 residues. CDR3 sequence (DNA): TGTGCCAGCAGCTTAGATTATGGACACCACGTAACAGGGCAGTTCTTC. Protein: CASSLDYGHHVTGQFF.

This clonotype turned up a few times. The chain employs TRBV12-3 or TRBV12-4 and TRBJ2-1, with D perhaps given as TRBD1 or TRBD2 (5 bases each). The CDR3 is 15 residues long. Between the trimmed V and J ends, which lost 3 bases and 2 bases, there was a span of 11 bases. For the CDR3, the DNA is TGTGCCAGCAGTTTGGCCTGGGACCCCTACAATGAGCAGTTCTTC. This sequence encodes CASSLAWDPYNEQFF.

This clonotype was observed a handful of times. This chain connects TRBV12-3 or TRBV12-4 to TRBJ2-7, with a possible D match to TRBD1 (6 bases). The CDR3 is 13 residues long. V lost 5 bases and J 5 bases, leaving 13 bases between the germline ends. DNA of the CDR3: TGTGCCAGCAGTCAGGGGCTTCCCAACGAGCAGTACTTC. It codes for CASSQGLPNEQYF.

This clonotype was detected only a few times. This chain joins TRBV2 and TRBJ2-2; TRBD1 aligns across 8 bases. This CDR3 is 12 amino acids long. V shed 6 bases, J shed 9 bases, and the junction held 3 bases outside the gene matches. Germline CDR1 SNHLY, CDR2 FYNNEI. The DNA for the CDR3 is TGTGCCAGCAGATCAGGGGGCTGGGAGCTGTTTTTT. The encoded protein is CASRSGGWELFF.

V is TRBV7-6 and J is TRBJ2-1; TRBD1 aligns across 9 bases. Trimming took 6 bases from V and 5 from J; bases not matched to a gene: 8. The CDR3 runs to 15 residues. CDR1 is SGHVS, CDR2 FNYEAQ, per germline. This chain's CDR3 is CASRPRDRAHNEQFF. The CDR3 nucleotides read TGTGCCAGCAGGCCCCGGGACAGGGCCCACAATGAGCAGTTCTTC.

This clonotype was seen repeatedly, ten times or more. CDR3 DNA: TGTGCCAGCAGCCGATTATACAATGAGCAGTTCTTC. This encodes CASSRLYNEQFF. V usage is TRBV5-6 and J usage is TRBJ2-1; D gene unclear. Per germline, CDR1 SGHDT and CDR2 YYEEEE. Trimming took off 4 bases at V and 4 bases at J, with 6 bases between the two ends. The CDR3 is 12 amino acids.

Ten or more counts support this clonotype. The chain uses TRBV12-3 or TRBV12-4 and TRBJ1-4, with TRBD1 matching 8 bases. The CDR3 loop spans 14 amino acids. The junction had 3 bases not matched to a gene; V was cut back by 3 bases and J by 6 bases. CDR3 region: CASSFQGADEKLFF. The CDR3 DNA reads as TGTGCCAGCAGTTTCCAGGGGGCGGATGAAAAACTGTTTTTT.

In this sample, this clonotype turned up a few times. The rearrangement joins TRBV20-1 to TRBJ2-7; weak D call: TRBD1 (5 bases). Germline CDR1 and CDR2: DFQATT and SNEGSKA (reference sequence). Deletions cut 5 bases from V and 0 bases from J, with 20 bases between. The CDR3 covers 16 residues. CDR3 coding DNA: TGCAGTGCTTCCCCCAGGGCTTTTTACTTCTCCTACGAGCAGTACTTC. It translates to CSASPRAFYFSYEQYF.

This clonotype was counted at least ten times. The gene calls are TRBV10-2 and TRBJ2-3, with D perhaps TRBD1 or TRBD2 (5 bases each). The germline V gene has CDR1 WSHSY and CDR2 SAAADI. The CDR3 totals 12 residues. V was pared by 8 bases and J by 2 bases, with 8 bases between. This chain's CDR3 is CASGTTTDTQYF. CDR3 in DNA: TGCGCCAGCGGGACCACCACAGATACGCAGTATTTT.

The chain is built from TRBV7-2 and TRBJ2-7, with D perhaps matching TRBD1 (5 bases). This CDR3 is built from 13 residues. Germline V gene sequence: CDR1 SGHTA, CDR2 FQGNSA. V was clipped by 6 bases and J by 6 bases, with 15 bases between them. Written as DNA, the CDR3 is TGTGCCAGCAGGCCCCCAGGGTCGTCCGAGCAGTACTTC. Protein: CASRPPGSSEQYF. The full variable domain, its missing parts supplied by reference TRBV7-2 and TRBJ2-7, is GAGVSQSPSNKVTEKGKDVELRCDPISGHTALYWYRQSLGQGLEFLIYFQGNSAPDKSGLPSDRFSAERTGGSVSTLTIQRTQQEDSAVYLCASRPPGSSEQYFGPGTRLTVT.

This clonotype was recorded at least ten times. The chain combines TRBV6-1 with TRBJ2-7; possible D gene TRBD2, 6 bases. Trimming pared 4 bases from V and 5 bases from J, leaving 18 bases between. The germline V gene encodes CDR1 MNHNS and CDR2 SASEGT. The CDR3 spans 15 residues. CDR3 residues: CASSGSWASVNEQYF. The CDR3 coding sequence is TGTGCCAGCAGTGGCAGTTGGGCTAGCGTCAACGAGCAGTACTTC.

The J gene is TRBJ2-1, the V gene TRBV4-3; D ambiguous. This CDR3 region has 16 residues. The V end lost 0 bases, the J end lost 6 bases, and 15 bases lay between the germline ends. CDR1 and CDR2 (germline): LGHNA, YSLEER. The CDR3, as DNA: TGCGCCAGCAGCCAAGAACCCTATGGCGAAATCAATGAGCAGTTCTTC. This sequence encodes CASSQEPYGEINEQFF.

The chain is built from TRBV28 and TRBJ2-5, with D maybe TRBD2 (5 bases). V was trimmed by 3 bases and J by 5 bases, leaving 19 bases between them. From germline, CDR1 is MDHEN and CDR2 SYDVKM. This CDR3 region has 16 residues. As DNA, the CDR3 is TGTGCCAGCAGTTTCGGTTCATCGGACTTCATTGAGACCCAGTACTTC. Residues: CASSFGSSDFIETQYF.

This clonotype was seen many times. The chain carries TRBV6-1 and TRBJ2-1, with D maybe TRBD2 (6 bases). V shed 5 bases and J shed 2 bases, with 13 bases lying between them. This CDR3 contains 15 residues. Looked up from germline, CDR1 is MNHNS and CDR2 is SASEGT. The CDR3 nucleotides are TGTGCCAGCAGTCGCGGGACCGTAACCTACAATGAGCAGTTCTTC. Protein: CASSRGTVTYNEQFF.

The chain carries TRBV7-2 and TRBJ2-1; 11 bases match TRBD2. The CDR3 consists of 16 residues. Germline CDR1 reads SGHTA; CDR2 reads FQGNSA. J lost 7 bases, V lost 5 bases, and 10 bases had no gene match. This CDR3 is CASSAMLAGGGNEQFF. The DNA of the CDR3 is TGTGCCAGCAGCGCAATGCTAGCGGGAGGAGGAAATGAGCAGTTCTTC.

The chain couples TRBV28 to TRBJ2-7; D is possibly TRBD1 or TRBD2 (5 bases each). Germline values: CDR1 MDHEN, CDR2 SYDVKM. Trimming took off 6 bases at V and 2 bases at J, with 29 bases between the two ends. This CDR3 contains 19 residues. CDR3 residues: CASSSPSGGGKTPPYEQYF. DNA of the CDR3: TGTGCCAGCAGCTCCCCGTCCGGTGGGGGTAAAACGCCCCCCTACGAGCAGTACTTC.